A selection of T cell receptor beta chains follows, all from one sample in a study of beta chain features in type 1 diabetes. The assay was immunoSEQ multiplex PCR, and TCRdb's table has in-frame clones only and misses some. The table lists 500,000 to 700,000 clones, roughly 16% of them singletons. Specimen: naive CD4+ T cells from blood. The receptors derive from a man aged 18 to 30 in good health. Both conserved end residues are part of each CDR3. A D gene is named only where the DNA matches it firmly. Some rows mark clone size as missing; the rest say once, few, many or name a class of expanded clone.

>TRBD1|TRBJ1-1|14|.|TRBV9
CASSPGQRNTEAFF
TGTGCCAGCAGCCCGGGACAGAGGAACACTGAAGCTTTCTTT
>.|TRBJ2-1|15|many|TRBV5-4
CASSLVVSSYNEQFF
TGTGCCAGCAGCTTGGTGGTGAGCTCCTACAATGAGCAGTTCTTC
>.|TRBJ1-4|14|.|TRBV6-5
CASGPSGGAEKLFF
TGTGCCAGCGGGCCCTCGGGGGGCGCTGAAAAACTGTTTTTT
>TRBD1|TRBJ1-3|14|few|TRBV30
CACQTGGFGNTIYF
TGTGCCTGCCAGACAGGGGGTTTTGGAAACACCATATATTTT
>.|TRBJ1-5|14|.|TRBV7-2
CASSLGGEGQPQHF
TGTGCCAGCAGCTTAGGAGGGGAGGGTCAGCCCCAGCATTTT
>TRBD1|TRBJ2-1|17|few|TRBV7-2
CASRRTGKGVVYNEQFF
TGTGCCAGCAGAAGGACAGGGAAAGGTGTGGTCTACAATGAGCAGTTCTTC
>.|TRBJ2-1|17|.|TRBV9
CASTLRSGPVFLNEQFF
TGTGCCAGCACCCTTCGGTCCGGACCAGTCTTCCTCAATGAGCAGTTCTTC
>.|TRBJ2-1|15|.|TRBV28
CASSFGGGSYNEQFF
TGTGCCAGCAGTTTTGGAGGGGGCTCCTACAATGAGCAGTTCTTC
>.|TRBJ2-3|16|few|TRBV10-3
CAIRESAGRFGDTQYF
TGTGCCATCAGGGAATCCGCAGGGAGATTTGGAGATACGCAGTATTTT
>TRBD1|TRBJ1-2|13|few|TRBV10-3
CAISGQGNYGYTF
TGTGCCATCAGCGGACAGGGAAACTATGGCTACACCTTC
>.|TRBJ2-5|13|few|TRBV27
CASSLTSAETQYF
TGTGCCAGCAGTTTAACATCGGCGGAGACCCAGTACTTC
>TRBD2|TRBJ2-3|16|.|TRBV29-1
CSGGLLSGRTSDTQYF
TGCAGCGGAGGATTATTGAGCGGGAGAACTTCGGATACGCAGTATTTT
>.|TRBJ2-3|15|.|TRBV7-2
CASSVPTGSGNTQYF
TGTGCCAGCAGCGTGCCCACAGGGAGTGGGAATACGCAGTATTTT
>TRBD2|TRBJ2-7|15|once|TRBV7-2
CASSAPSGGGYEQYF
TGTGCCAGCAGCGCCCCTAGCGGGGGGGGCTACGAGCAGTACTTC
>.|TRBJ2-2|12|few|TRBV9
CASSVVRGRLFF
TGTGCCAGCAGCGTAGTCAGGGGAAGACTGTTTTTT
>TRBD2|TRBJ2-1|13|few|TRBV5-4
CACREALREAQFF
TGTGCCTGTCGGGAGGCCCTACGTGAGGCGCAGTTCTTC
>TRBD1|TRBJ1-2|15|.|TRBV4-1
CASSQPGQGAYGYTF
TGCGCCAGCAGCCAACCCGGACAGGGGGCCTATGGCTACACCTTC
>.|TRBJ2-7|15|.|TRBV9
CASSVGATYAYEQYF
TGTGCCAGCAGCGTAGGGGCTACCTACGCCTACGAGCAGTACTTC
>.|TRBJ2-5|15|few|TRBV27
CASSPRALYQETQYF
TGTGCCAGCAGTCCGCGTGCCCTTTACCAAGAGACCCAGTACTTC
>.|TRBJ1-2|16|.|TRBV18
CASSRQMDSSSPGYTF
TGTGCCAGCTCACGGCAAATGGACTCTTCCTCCCCTGGCTACACCTTC
>TRBD1|TRBJ1-4|16|.|TRBV9
CASSVWGTGEREKLFF
TGTGCCAGCAGCGTCTGGGGGACAGGGGAAAGGGAAAAACTGTTTTTT
>.|TRBJ1-1|13|.|TRBV30
CAWSVKGYTEAFF
TGTGCCTGGAGTGTAAAAGGGTACACTGAAGCTTTCTTT
>.|TRBJ2-5|13|.|TRBV4-1
CASSHPGVETQYF
TGCGCCAGCAGCCATCCAGGGGTTGAGACCCAGTACTTC
>TRBD1|TRBJ2-7|16|.|TRBV27
CASSFQLTGGRGEQYF
TGTGCCAGCAGTTTCCAATTGACAGGGGGAAGGGGGGAGCAGTACTTC
>.|TRBJ1-1|13|few|TRBV28
CASRARGWAEAFF
TGTGCCAGCAGGGCACGGGGGTGGGCTGAAGCTTTCTTT
>.|TRBJ2-7|12|.|TRBV7-2
CASSLVTYEQYF
TGTGCCAGCAGCTTAGTAACCTACGAGCAGTACTTC
>.|TRBJ1-1|13|few|TRBV7-9
CASSTRENTEAFF
TGTGCCAGCAGCACCCGGGAGAACACTGAAGCTTTCTTT
>.|TRBJ2-1|16|.|TRBV7-8
CASSLALGANSNEQFF
TGTGCCAGCAGCTTAGCTCTCGGGGCAAACTCCAATGAGCAGTTCTTC
>.|TRBJ1-4|15|.|TRBV7-2
CASSLGVGGGEKLFF
TGTGCCAGCAGCCTCGGAGTTGGGGGCGGCGAAAAACTGTTTTTT
>TRBD2|TRBJ2-7|16|.|TRBV7-9
CASSLLIGGGGLEQYF
TGTGCCAGCAGCTTATTAATAGGCGGCGGGGGTCTCGAGCAGTACTTC
>.|TRBJ1-1|13|few|TRBV11-2
CASSWVARTEAFF
TGTGCCAGCAGCTGGGTCGCCCGAACTGAAGCTTTCTTT
>.|TRBJ2-2|16|.|TRBV4-2
CASSQGRAAYTGELFF
TGTGCCAGCAGCCAAGGCAGGGCTGCGTACACCGGGGAGCTGTTTTTT
>.|TRBJ1-5|15|.|TRBV6-5
CASSTPDRLGQPQHF
TGTGCCAGCAGTACACCCGACAGGTTAGGCCAGCCCCAGCATTTT
>.|TRBJ2-2|14|.|TRBV5-1
CASSSGDSVGELFF
TGCGCCAGCAGTTCAGGAGACAGCGTCGGGGAGCTGTTTTTT
>.|TRBJ1-1|12|.|TRBV10-3
CAITRGNTEAFF
TGTGCCATCACCCGGGGGAACACTGAAGCTTTCTTT
>TRBD1|TRBJ1-1|15|few|TRBV7-9
CASSLGQGRSTEAFF
TGTGCCAGCAGCCTAGGACAGGGGCGGAGTACTGAAGCTTTCTTT
>TRBD1|TRBJ1-1|17|few|TRBV7-3
CASSLITGGPVNTEAFF
TGTGCCAGCAGCTTAATAACAGGGGGCCCAGTGAACACTGAAGCTTTCTTT
>TRBD2|TRBJ2-3|16|.|TRBV9
CASSVEGLAAPDTQYF
TGTGCCAGCAGCGTAGAGGGACTAGCGGCCCCGGATACGCAGTATTTT
>.|TRBJ1-2|14|.|TRBV5-4
CASSQDLPPYGYTF
TGCGCCAGCAGCCAAGATTTGCCGCCCTATGGCTACACCTTC
>.|TRBJ1-1|14|.|TRBV27
CASSPIGQPPEAFF
TGTGCCAGCAGCCCGATTGGACAGCCACCTGAAGCTTTCTTT
>.|TRBJ2-4|14|few|TRBV9
CASSPLYGKNIQYF
TGTGCCAGCAGCCCTCTCTACGGCAAAAACATTCAGTACTTC
>TRBD1|TRBJ2-7|13|.|TRBV19
CASSSDRGYEQYF
TGTGCCAGTAGTAGCGACAGGGGCTACGAGCAGTACTTC
>.|TRBJ2-7|13|.|TRBV10-3
CAISDWDSYEQYF
TGTGCCATCAGTGATTGGGATTCCTACGAGCAGTACTTC
>.|TRBJ2-2|12|.|TRBV7-9
CASSPQDGELFF
TGTGCCAGCAGCCCACAAGACGGGGAGCTGTTTTTT
>.|TRBJ2-6|15|few|TRBV5-1
CASSLPTAGANVLTF
TGCGCCAGCAGCCTGCCGACGGCGGGGGCCAACGTCCTGACTTTC
>.|TRBJ1-2|16|.|TRBV4-3
CASSQSQGSVGYGYTF
TGCGCCAGCAGCCAAAGCCAGGGCTCGGTTGGCTATGGCTACACCTTC
>.|TRBJ1-2|12|few|TRBV28
CASSLLKGGYTF
TGTGCCAGCAGTTTACTCAAAGGAGGCTACACCTTC
>.|TRBJ1-2|11|.|TRBV29-1
CSEGEAYGYTF
TGCAGCGAAGGTGAAGCTTATGGCTACACCTTC
>TRBD1|TRBJ2-7|15|few|TRBV4-3
CASSQGTGGAYEQYF
TGCGCCAGCAGCCAAGGGACAGGGGGGGCCTACGAGCAGTACTTC
>TRBD1|TRBJ1-4|15|.|TRBV4-3
CASSQAPGTVEKLFF
TGCGCCAGCAGCCAAGCCCCCGGGACAGTTGAAAAACTGTTTTTT